The T cell receptor (beta chain) described here comes from a study of cytomegalovirus exposure and HLA in healthy donors listed by TCRdb under 2017. Context from the whole study: An earlier analysis of some 550 of the donors reported approximately 290 Gb of sequence data and roughly 110 million unique TCR beta sequences from roughly 200 million T cells. An early release that covered roughly 600 HLA-typed donors contained approximately 320 gigabases of sequencing data and around 80 million unique TCR sequences. Of the roughly 410 genotyped donors, 80% to 90% were placed in the genetic ancestry cluster associated with self-reported Caucasian donors. The study aimed to test whether cataloging public T cell receptors could reveal signatures of past pathogen exposure. Using immunosequencing, the study profiled T cell repertoires from 550 to 750 subjects and related those repertoires to cytomegalovirus serostatus. Besides the first cohort of 666 subjects, a separate validation cohort made up of about 120 different subjects was used. To predict cytomegalovirus infection status, the study combined high-throughput TCR immunosequencing, statistical association of individual TCRs with disease status, and machine learning. A later analysis re-analyzed previously published TCR beta repertoires from approximately 700 donors and added high-resolution HLA genotyping to study TCR occurrence patterns. The later analysis used no new phenotypic data to find candidate immune exposures, relying instead on TCR beta sequences and their occurrence across donors. To decide whether each TCR beta V gene segment behaved as functional or pseudogenic, an earlier analysis of 587 of the donors relied on high-throughput TCR beta sequencing. Alongside the repertoire data, information on donor age, sex, ethnicity and CMV serostatus was compiled. A later genetic analysis took genome-wide SNP genotypes for about 65% of the roughly 670 donors and used that subset as a discovery cohort. All discovery cohort repertoires had been generated using a single sequencing platform. Class I and class II HLA loci were covered by the typing at four-digit resolution. The number of donors typed differed by locus, with about 629-640 for A, B, C, DRB1 and DQB1, around 520 for DQA1, about 610 for DPA1, and 400 to 490 for DPB1. About five DR-DQ haplotypes were treated as single units for association and clustering because of strong linkage in the cohort. Among around 400 genotyped donors of the cohort, an average of about 240,000 unique TCR beta nucleotide sequences were sequenced per donor, around 18% of them non-productive.

This clone was seen once. Its antigen remains undetermined. No much larger clone is present one base from it, and per-base qualities are unavailable. The investigation overall reported the following: In a later genetic analysis, fewer N-insertions in productive TCRs were reported among donors in an Asian-associated ancestry cluster than the roughly 700-donor mean. A cluster of highly shared sequence variants was judged likely to be a technical artifact of the sequencing pipeline. Because the 87-base-pair reads could not distinguish some IMGT-functional V segments, including TRBV6-2 and TRBV6-3, those segments were excluded. The cohort was sequenced for TCR beta chains only, and without alpha or paired-chain data the features that could be detected were limited. Linkage disequilibrium might explain the correlated functional status among segregating V segments, but an unknown experimental factor could not be excluded. An association between a missense DCLRE1C variant and V-gene and J-gene trimming of TCR beta chains was found in a later genetic analysis and replicated in an independent cohort. Because some donors lacked HLA typing at each locus, the association tests relied only on the typed subset. While some public TCRs were present in many individuals, most TCR sequences turned up only very rarely across donors. Specific HLA alleles were associated with 15,000 to 20,000 TCR beta sequences at a false discovery rate of 0.05 in a later analysis. According to a later analysis, most CMV-associated TCR beta chains appeared to be HLA-restricted, and the HLA associations seemed to be driven largely by CMV exposure. Immune exposure information for the cohort was limited to CMV serostatus. The authors suggested that the approach could potentially be generalized to other disease states and immunological phenotypes. The study gave a list of some 150 TCR beta chains associated with cytomegalovirus. The earlier analysis of nearly 600 of the donors excluded 15 to 20 rarely observed V segments, including chromosome 9 orphons, because counts were too low. According to a later analysis, TCR association rates differed among HLA loci, with DRB1 alleles showing the most associated TCRs and HLA-C alleles showing the fewest. A further reported finding was that TCR beta sequences accurately predicted the HLA-A and HLA-B alleles for most subjects in the first cohort. Broadly in line with IMGT annotations, most TCR beta V segments showed up in productive rearrangements about 87% or about 30% of the time in an earlier analysis of 450 to 600 of the donors. Roughly uniform sequencing depth across donors was assumed in presence/absence analyses, although this assumption may not hold. Several of the top co-occurrence clusters appeared to be linked to parvovirus B19, influenza, CMV and Epstein-Barr virus, according to a later analysis. Compared with equally common non-associated chains, HLA-associated TCR beta chains in a later analysis were more clonally expanded and had lower generation probabilities. When HLA alleles, especially DR and DQ, strongly co-occurred, attributing TCR associations to individual alleles was difficult. The classifier was reported to diagnose cytomegalovirus status with high specificity and sensitivity in both the original and validation cohorts. A few of the identified cytomegalovirus-associated TCR beta chains were confirmed in vitro to be specific for cytomegalovirus antigens.

The cohort consisted of 666 healthy bone marrow donors. Cohort members were all nominally healthy when sampled, although unrecorded immune exposures were likely present. The donor tested CMV seropositive and was one of the 289 seropositive cohort members. Every donor gave a peripheral blood sample, and the peripheral blood mononuclear cells from that sample were used for TCR beta sequencing. Genomic DNA extraction from the blood cell samples was performed with the Qiagen DNeasy Blood Extraction Kit. V is reduced by 1 base and J by 4 bases, leaving a spacing of 8 bases between them. Per the germline V gene, KGHSH is the CDR1 and LQKENI is the CDR2. Counted from cysteine to phenylalanine, this CDR3 has 14 amino acids. The CDR3 DNA has 42 bases and is translated from base 1. Receptor amplification or capture employed the immunoSEQ multiplex PCR assay. A mixture of 60 forward primers for TCR Vbeta segments and 13 reverse primers for TCR Jbeta segments was used in the multiplex PCR. A multiplex PCR assay on genomic DNA amplified the CDR3 region of rearranged TCR beta genes. Amplified TCR beta libraries were sequenced as 87-base-pair reads on the Illumina HiSeq System. Per the original workflow: A later analysis tallied tens of millions of unique TCR beta chains across the 666 repertoires, and about 12 million of those chains were shared by two or more donors. Raw reads were error-corrected and collapsed into unique sequences with a nearest-neighbor algorithm that merged closely related sequences to remove PCR and sequencing errors. To assign V, D and J gene segments, CDR3 sequences were aligned to IMGT reference sequences. For a sequence to be retained, a match of at least six nucleotides was required to both a V gene segment and a J gene segment. Rearrangements were classified as productive when the CDR3 lacked stop codons and remained in frame with V and J, and all other rearrangements were classified as non-productive. CDR3 was defined according to IMGT convention as the region running from the second conserved V-encoded cysteine to the conserved J-encoded phenylalanine. In an earlier analysis of some 550 of the donors, sequences lacking an unambiguous match to a single V gene segment were excluded. In an earlier analysis of approximately 550 of the donors, V segments were called functional above 56.7% productive rearrangements and were called segregating when the between-donor standard deviation exceeded 5%. To diagnose cytomegalovirus status from the catalog of TCR beta chain sequences, a statistical classification framework was built. In a later analysis, TCR nucleotide sequences were compared against IMGT/GENE-DB human TR gene sequences so that V and J genes could be assigned. Using the TCRdist pipeline, a later analysis assigned CDR3 sequences along with most-parsimonious VDJ recombination scenarios. A later analysis defined each TCR beta chain by its CDR3 amino acid sequence plus V-gene family, and excluded reads lacking a unique V-gene family. In a later analysis, around 650 highly shared, low-generation-probability nucleotide sequences were removed to address suspected cross-contamination and a sequencing artifact. A later analysis calculated a clonal expansion index for each public chain from normalized within-repertoire ranks of inferred template counts. Generation probabilities in a later analysis came from a VDJ recombination model fitted to out-of-frame rearrangements, and those results were checked against IGoR. Hypergeometric tests were used in a later analysis to score TCR-TCR, TCR-HLA and TCR-CMV co-occurrence, with a repertoire-size bias correction applied to the TCR pairs. In a later analysis, false discovery rates were estimated by permuting HLA or CMV assignments 20 times. In a later analysis, co-occurring TCRs were grouped using DBSCAN, and TCRdist sequence similarity was added for clustering within HLA-allele-positive subsets. Co-occurrence clustering excluded repertoires with fewer than 30,000 or more than 120,000 public chains, plus five with anomalous nucleotide sharing. Imported from immuneACCESS, the table was reduced by TCRdb to in-frame sequences with V and J called. These copies leave out some clones; in studies compared against another copy, an unresolved V gene accounts for under half, and the cause of the remainder is not known. V, J and clone size are those of that table, while D and trimming were read from the DNA. The sample table holds under 150,000 clones, of which around three quarters were seen once. Roughly 6.2% of the sample is held by the ten biggest clonotypes.

Sequences were obtained from PBMCs. This TCR was recovered from a woman between 35 and 50 years old in good health and CMV-seropositive. The sequence is built from TRBV18 and TRBJ2-1, with an unclear D gene assignment. The CDR3 has the sequence CASSPQNRYNEQFF. The DNA sequence is given as TGTGCCAGCTCACCACAAAACAGATACAATGAGCAGTTCTTC.